Sequencing of this T cell receptor (beta chain) was carried out in a study of immune evolution from preneoplasia to lung adenocarcinoma. Study outcomes and limitations: Normal lung had highest clonality; later lesions appeared denser, more diverse. Top clone frequencies peaked in normal lung, apparently declining through invasive adenocarcinoma.

Germline-derived CDR1 and CDR2 are SGHRS and YFSETQ. CDR3 length: 14 amino acids. V was shortened by 2 bases and J by 7 bases, with 10 bases between the two germline ends. Two lung cancer pathologists independently confirmed each histologic diagnosis. A note on this clone: Its cognate antigen is unknown.

Clones were read by immunoSEQ multiplex PCR, and TCRdb kept only the in-frame ones, dropping some. This sample carries 6,500 to 9,000 clones, approximately 80% of them seen once, and the ten largest clones take 6% to 8.5%. The J gene is TRBJ1-6, the V gene TRBV5-1; possible D gene TRBD1, 6 bases. The TCR originated in a person aged 65-85 years with lung adenocarcinoma. Sequencing was carried out using FFPE adjacent normal lung tissue. CDR3 sequence (DNA): TGCGCCAGCAGCTTCAGTCAGGGGAATTCACCCCTCCACTTT. Amino acid sequence: CASSFSQGNSPLHF.